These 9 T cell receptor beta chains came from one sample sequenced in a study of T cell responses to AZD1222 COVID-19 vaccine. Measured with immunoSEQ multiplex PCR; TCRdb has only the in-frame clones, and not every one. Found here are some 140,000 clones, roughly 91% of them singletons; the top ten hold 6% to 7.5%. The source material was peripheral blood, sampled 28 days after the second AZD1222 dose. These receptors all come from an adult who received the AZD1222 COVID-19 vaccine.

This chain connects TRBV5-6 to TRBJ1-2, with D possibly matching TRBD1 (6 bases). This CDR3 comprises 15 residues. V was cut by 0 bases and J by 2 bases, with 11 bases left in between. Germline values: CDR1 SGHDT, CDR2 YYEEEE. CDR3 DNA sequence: TGTGCCAGCAGCTTGGTTGGCAGGGGAAACTATGGCTACACCTTC. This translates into CASSLVGRGNYGYTF.

The CDR3 DNA reads as TGTGCCAGCAGTTGGGCAGAGCTGAACACTGAAGCTTTCTTT. It is translated as CASSWAELNTEAFF. This chain links TRBV6-2 or TRBV6-3 with TRBJ1-1; no reliable D call. This CDR3 has 14 residues. Trimming cost V 4 bases and J 0 bases, with 9 bases left between them. CDR1 and CDR2 (germline): MNHEY, SVGEGT.

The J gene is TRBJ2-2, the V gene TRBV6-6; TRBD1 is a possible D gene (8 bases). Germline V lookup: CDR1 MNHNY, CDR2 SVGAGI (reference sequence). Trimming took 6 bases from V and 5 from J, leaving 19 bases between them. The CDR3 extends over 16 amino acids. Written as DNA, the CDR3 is TGTGCCAGCAGGGCCCGACAGGGGAGGGAAACCGGGGAGCTGTTTTTT. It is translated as CASRARQGRETGELFF.

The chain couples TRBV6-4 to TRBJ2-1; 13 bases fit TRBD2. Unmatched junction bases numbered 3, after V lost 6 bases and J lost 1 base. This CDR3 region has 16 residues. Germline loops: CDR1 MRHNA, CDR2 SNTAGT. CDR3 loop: CASSGTSGESYNEQFF. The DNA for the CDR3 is TGTGCCAGCAGCGGGACTAGCGGGGAATCCTACAATGAGCAGTTCTTC.

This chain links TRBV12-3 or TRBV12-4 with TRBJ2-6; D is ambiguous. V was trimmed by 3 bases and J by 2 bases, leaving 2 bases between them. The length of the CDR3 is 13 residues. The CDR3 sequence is CASSLPGANVLTF. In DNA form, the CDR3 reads TGTGCCAGCAGTTTGCCTGGGGCCAACGTCCTGACTTTC.

The CDR3: CASSPPPYREKSNQPQHF. DNA for the CDR3: TGTGCCAGCAGCCCGCCTCCTTACAGGGAGAAAAGCAATCAGCCCCAGCATTTT. V is TRBV6-2 or TRBV6-3 and J is TRBJ1-5; maybe TRBD1 (6 bases). Deletions cut 6 bases from V and 1 base from J, with 22 bases between. Germline V CDR1 and CDR2: MNHEY, SVGEGT. The CDR3 loop spans 18 amino acids.

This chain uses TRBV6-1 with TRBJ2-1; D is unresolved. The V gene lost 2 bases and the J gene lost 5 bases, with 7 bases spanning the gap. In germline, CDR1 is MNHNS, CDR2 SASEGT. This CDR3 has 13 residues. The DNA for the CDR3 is TGTGCCAGCAGTGAATATGTAGACAATGAGCAGTTCTTC. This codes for CASSEYVDNEQFF.

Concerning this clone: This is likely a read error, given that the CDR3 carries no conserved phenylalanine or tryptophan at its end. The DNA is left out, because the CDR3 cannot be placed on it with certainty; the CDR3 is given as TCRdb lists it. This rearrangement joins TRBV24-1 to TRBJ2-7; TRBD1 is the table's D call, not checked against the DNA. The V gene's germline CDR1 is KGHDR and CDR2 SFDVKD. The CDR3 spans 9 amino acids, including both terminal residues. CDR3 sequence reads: CATKGREVL.

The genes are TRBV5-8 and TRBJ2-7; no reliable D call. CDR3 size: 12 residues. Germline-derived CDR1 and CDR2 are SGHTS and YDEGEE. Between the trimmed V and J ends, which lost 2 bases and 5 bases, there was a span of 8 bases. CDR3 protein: CASSFRYDEQYF. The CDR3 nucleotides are TGTGCCAGCAGCTTCCGTTACGACGAGCAGTACTTC. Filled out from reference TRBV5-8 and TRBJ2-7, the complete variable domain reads EAGVTQSPTHLIKTRGQQATLRCSPISGHTSVYWYQQALGLGLQFLLWYDEGEERNRGNFPPRFSGRQFPNYSSELNVNALELEDSALYLCASSFRYDEQYFGPGTRLTVT.